The sample holds many counts of the clone carrying this T cell receptor beta chain. The target antigen is unknown. Germline trimming cut 2 bases from V and 5 bases from J; bases unmatched to any gene: 3. The CDR3 is made up of 13 amino acids. Germline assignment: CDR1 KGHSY and CDR2 FQNENV. The time point was: sample taken at primary tumor resection. In each case, whole RNA from tumor, nontumor lung or frozen PBMC was sequenced unsorted. The donors comprised roughly 71 untreated early-stage non-small cell lung cancer patients. Each TCR cDNA molecule bore a unique molecular identifier. A single record per CDR3 protein comes from TCRdb applying MiXCR to the 5' RACE reads. Of about 85,000 distinct CDR3 sequences listed, approximately 20% were seen once; the top ten hold about 6.8%. This entry comes from a study of spatial heterogeneity in lung cancer. About the research overall: A consistent excess of beta-chain over alpha-chain sequences was detected. Regarding the study as a whole: The appearance of ubiquitous expanded tumor TCRs in blood was greater at resection than follow-up.

This receptor was taken from a male donor with early-stage non-small cell lung cancer. The V call is TRBV16, the J call TRBJ2-7; 7 bases are shared with TRBD1. Sequencing used PBMCs, obtained at surgery. CDR3 nucleotides: TGTGCCAGCAGCCAAGGACAGGTTGACGAGCAGTACTTC. Amino acids: CASSQGQVDEQYF.